The T cell receptor beta chain under discussion was sequenced for a study of blood T cells in healthy people across ages. V lost 5 bases and J 0 bases, leaving 14 bases between the germline ends. This CDR3 has 16 residues. Germline V CDR1 and CDR2: MDHEN, SYDVKM. Together with a sample-barcoded 5' primer, a J-beta primer mix was included in a second PCR lasting roughly 6 to 12 cycles. TCRdb reprocessed the 5' RACE reads with MiXCR, giving one entry per CDR3 protein. The table has about 1.7 million distinct CDR3 sequences, 25% to 30% seen once. This clonotype has just a few counts. The sample comprised blood. This TCR was recovered from a woman younger than 45 in good health. The V gene is TRBV28, the J gene TRBJ2-1; weak D call: TRBD2 (5 bases). DNA of the CDR3: TGTGCCAGCAGTCACCTGGGAGATAGCTCCTACAATGAGCAGTTCTTC. Translated: CASSHLGDSSYNEQFF.